This T cell receptor (beta chain) was captured by sequencing in a study of regulatory T cells in long-lasting Graves disease. Notes on the study in general: Sharing of public clonotypes was greater in persistent patients (more than 2,500) than in new patients (roughly 1,000).

Time point meaning: newly diagnosed GD, antithyroid drugs for less than 3 months. Researchers made the TCR library from RNA that was extracted from PBMCs. Patient provenance is recorded as an endocrinology department in Xi'an, China. Trimming removed 8 bases at V and 0 bases at J, with 7 bases between. Germline V gene data show CDR1 as MNHNS and CDR2 as SASEGT. CDR3 length equals 13 residues. This clonotype has more than one count but fewer than ten. Its antigen remains unidentified. HTBI primers from iRepertoire and Arm-PCR of CDR3 regions yielded the TCR beta libraries. TCRdb passed the multiplex PCR reads through MiXCR, listing each CDR3 protein once. This table holds approximately 490,000 distinct CDR3 sequences, around 16% found once. These data were also filed under a second study, of T cells in Graves' hyperthyroidism and ophthalmopathy. This second report adds: With the HTBI primer set, the TCR CDR3 went through a first round of RT-PCR. In the blood, most expanded thyroid clonotypes above 0.001 appeared as well.

This chain uses TRBV6-1 with TRBJ1-4; D not resolved. The receptor was isolated from a man in his forties or fifties with Graves disease. The specimen comprised peripheral blood mononuclear cells (PBMCs), sampled at new diagnosis, from a patient treated with antithyroid drugs. This CDR3 is CASATATNEKLFF. CDR3 bases: TGTGCCAGCGCCACAGCAACTAATGAAAAACTGTTTTTT.